This T cell receptor (beta chain) was identified in a study of T-cell reconstitution after alpha-beta-depleted transplantation in children. It was with unique molecular identifiers that the TCRbeta library was prepared. TCRdb fed the PCR reads into MiXCR, producing one record per CDR3 protein. Among around 600,000 distinct CDR3 sequences listed, 16% were seen once. V was clipped by 5 bases and J by 5 bases; unmatched bases: 6. This CDR3 is 14 amino acids long. CDR1 and CDR2 (germline): MNHNS, SASEGT. The V gene is TRBV6-1, the J gene TRBJ1-1; 9 bases agree with TRBD1. Specimen: PBMCs from the stem cell graft donor, collected from the stem cell graft. The clonotype comes from a human donor who donated a stem cell graft to a child with acute myeloid leukemia. In DNA form, the CDR3 reads TGTGCCAGCAGTAAGAGACAGGGGGAGACTGAAGCTTTCTTT. Translating it yields CASSKRQGETEAFF.